This TCR beta chain was obtained from a study of blood T cell repertoires in COVID-19. About the study: COVID-19 samples collected from the United States, Italy and Spain covered acute and convalescent phases.

This CDR3 is built from 15 residues. V was clipped by 0 bases and J by 2 bases, with 8 bases between them. In germline, CDR1 is SGDLS, CDR2 YYNGEE. TCRdb's table, derived via immunoSEQ multiplex PCR, lists solely in-frame clones and lacks some. The table has 100,000 to 150,000 clones, roughly three quarters seen once. As to this clone: Other nucleotide sequences in the sample specify the same CDR3.

This clonotype originated in a woman in her sixties or seventies with acute or convalescent COVID-19. V and J are TRBV9 and TRBJ2-2; TRBD1 is a possible D gene (6 bases). Sequenced input: peripheral blood. The DNA for the CDR3 is TGTGCCAGCAGCGTAGGAGGGGGAAACACCGGGGAGCTGTTTTTT. Translating gives CASSVGGGNTGELFF. Based on the CDR3 plus reference TRBV9 and TRBJ2-2, the full variable domain is DSGVTQTPKHLITATGQRVTLRCSPRSGDLSVYWYQQSLDQGLQFLIQYYNGEERAKGNILERFSAQQFPDLHSELNLSSLELGDSALYFCASSVGGGNTGELFFGEGSRLTVL.